Listed here are 24 T cell receptor beta chains from one sample, sequenced in a study of beta chain features in type 1 diabetes. The study's findings and limits: Across all four CD4+ subsets, people with type 1 diabetes showed modestly shorter TCRB CDR3s.

cDNA synthesis used the whole RNA isolate, giving expressed TCRB sequences. Generated by immunoSEQ multiplex PCR, the TCRdb table keeps only in-frame clones and is missing some. The data show 300,000 to 350,000 clones, 13% seen once. Their antigens remain unidentified. The sequencing input was naive CD4+ T cells from blood. The receptors stem from a woman aged 18 to 35 with type 1 diabetes.

The sample holds a few counts of this clone. This sequence joins TRBV11-2 and TRBJ2-2; no clear D gene. V lost 5 bases, J lost 0 bases, and 13 bases lay in between. Germline loops: CDR1 SGHAT, CDR2 FQNNGV. The length of the CDR3 is 16 residues. CDR3 DNA: TGTGCCAGCAGCCCTCGGGTGGATTCGAACACCGGGGAGCTGTTTTTT. Translating it yields CASSPRVDSNTGELFF. The full variable domain, with the rest looked up from reference TRBV11-2 and TRBJ2-2, is EAGVAQSPRYKIIEKRQSVAFWCNPISGHATLYWYQQILGQGPKLLIQFQNNGVVDDSQLPKDRFSAERLKGVDSTLKIQPAKLEDSAVYLCASSPRVDSNTGELFFGEGSRLTVL.

The V gene is TRBV6-5, the J gene TRBJ2-4, with a tentative D call TRBD2 (5 bases). CDR3 length: 13 amino acids. Trimming cost V 7 bases and J 2 bases, with 9 bases left between them. Per the germline V gene, CDR1 is MNHEY and CDR2 is SVGAGI. The CDR3 protein is CASIGSPKNIQYF. DNA for the CDR3: TGTGCCAGCATAGGGAGTCCCAAAAACATTCAGTACTTC.

The chain links TRBV18 to TRBJ2-1; TRBD2 matches at 10 bases. Germline V gene sequence: CDR1 KGHSH, CDR2 LQKENI. The CDR3 contains 15 residues. The V and J ends lost 8 bases and 6 bases, in that order; junction bases with no gene match: 10. The CDR3 is CASPRTSGPLNEQFF. CDR3 DNA sequence: TGTGCCAGCCCTAGGACTAGCGGACCGCTCAATGAGCAGTTCTTC.

V and J are TRBV28 and TRBJ1-5; TRBD1 matches 8 bases. The V segment lost 7 bases and the J segment 6 bases; nucleotides outside the gene matches: 8. The CDR3 consists of 14 residues. In germline, CDR1 is MDHEN, CDR2 SYDVKM. DNA of the CDR3: TGTGCCAGCACCGAAGGGACAGGCGTTCAGCCCCAGCATTTT. Translation: CASTEGTGVQPQHF.

The V call is TRBV13, the J call TRBJ2-7, with 8 bases that match TRBD1. The CDR3 loop spans 15 amino acids. CDR1 is PRHDT, CDR2 FYEKMQ, per germline (reference sequence). The ends lost 5 bases at V and 6 bases at J; junction bases unmatched: 12. DNA of the CDR3: TGTGCCAGCAGCCCCCTCCCCCAGGGGGCACGCGAGCAGTACTTC. It yields the protein CASSPLPQGAREQYF. The entire variable domain, with the rest obtained from reference TRBV13 and TRBJ2-7, is as follows: AAGVIQSPRHLIKEKRETATLKCYPIPRHDTVYWYQQGPGQDPQFLISFYEKMQSDKGSIPDRFSAQQFSDYHSELNMSSLELGDSALYFCASSPLPQGAREQYFGPGTRLTVT.

The gene calls are TRBV28 and TRBJ2-5, with TRBD2 matching 7 bases. The CDR3 extends over 14 amino acids. Unmatched junction bases numbered 2, after V lost 3 bases and J lost 1 base. Germline lookup yields CDR1 MDHEN and CDR2 SYDVKM. The DNA for the CDR3 is TGTGCCAGCAGTTTGGGAGGGATCCAAGAGACCCAGTACTTC. Amino acid sequence: CASSLGGIQETQYF.

The gene calls are TRBV9 and TRBJ2-7, with TRBD1 matching 11 bases. The V gene end was trimmed by 3 bases and the J gene end by 4 bases; junction bases not matched to a gene: 3. The V gene's germline CDR1 is SGDLS and CDR2 YYNGEE. The CDR3 consists of 14 residues. The CDR3 DNA reads TGTGCCAGCAGCGCACGGGACAGGGGGTACGAGCAGTACTTC. As protein: CASSARDRGYEQYF.

This clone occurred a few times. The chain employs TRBV7-8 and TRBJ2-1, with D maybe TRBD1 (5 bases). V shed 3 bases and J shed 3 bases, with 12 bases lying between them. Germline CDR1 reads SGHVS; CDR2 reads FQNEAQ. The length of the CDR3 is 15 residues. DNA of the CDR3: TGTGCCAGCAGCTTTAGGACACCTTACTACAATGAGCAGTTCTTC. Translated: CASSFRTPYYNEQFF.

The V and J genes are TRBV7-6 and TRBJ2-3, with D possibly being TRBD2 (5 bases). V gave up 1 base and J gave up 4 bases, with 9 bases separating them. Germline loops: CDR1 SGHVS, CDR2 FNYEAQ. This CDR3 has 14 amino acids. The CDR3 DNA is TGTGCCAGCAGCTTAGGGCGGGTGCCAGATACGCAGTATTTT. Translation gives CASSLGRVPDTQYF.

In this sample, this clone turned up a few times. The chain carries TRBV6-6 and TRBJ2-7, with TRBD2 matching 9 bases. V was pared by 2 bases and J by 0 bases, with 2 bases of the junction left unmatched. The germline gives CDR1 MNHNY, CDR2 SVGAGI (reference sequence). CDR3 length: 15 residues. The CDR3 region is CASSYGGRASYEQYV. Written as DNA, the CDR3 is TGTGCCAGCAGTTACGGCGGGAGGGCCTCCTACGAGCAGTACGTC.

A few counts support this clone. The chain uses TRBV6-5 and TRBJ1-2, with a possible D match to TRBD1 (5 bases). Germline CDR1 MNHEY, CDR2 SVGAGI. CDR3 length: 15 amino acids. Trimming removed 5 bases from V and 6 bases from J, with 19 bases in between. The CDR3 region is CASSAVRAHKHGYTF. The CDR3 DNA sequence: TGTGCCAGCAGTGCCGTCAGGGCCCACAAGCATGGCTACACCTTC.

This clone was seen a few times. The chain joins TRBV5-4 to TRBJ2-1, with a possible D match to TRBD2 (5 bases). V was clipped by 0 bases and J by 0 bases, with 10 bases between them. The germline CDR1 and CDR2 sequences are SGHNT and YYREEE (reference sequence). This CDR3 spans 16 amino acids. CDR3: CASSLAGLSSYNEQFF. The CDR3 DNA reads as TGTGCCAGCAGCTTGGCCGGACTTAGCTCCTACAATGAGCAGTTCTTC.

This clone was detected only a few times. V is TRBV29-1 and J is TRBJ2-1, with 8 bases aligning to TRBD2. The CDR3 totals 16 residues. The V and J ends lost 4 bases and 0 bases, in that order; junction bases with no gene match: 8. Germline V gene data show CDR1 as SQVTM and CDR2 as ANQGSEA. CDR3 nucleotides: TGCAGCGTTGGTGCTTACAGCGGGAGCTCCTACAATGAGCAGTTCTTC. Translation gives CSVGAYSGSSYNEQFF.

Many counts were recorded for this clone. The CDR3 sequence is CASSGQGIQYF. The CDR3 DNA follows: TGTGCCAGCTCCGGACAGGGGATTCAGTACTTC. This sequence joins TRBV18 and TRBJ2-4; 9 bases are shared with TRBD1. The CDR3 runs 11 residues. With V trimmed by 6 bases and J by 10 bases, 1 base remained unmatched. Germline loops: CDR1 KGHSH, CDR2 LQKENI. Full variable domain (outside the CDR3, taken from reference TRBV18 and TRBJ2-4): NAGVMQNPRHLVRRRGQEARLRCSPMKGHSHVYWYRQLPEEGLKFMVYLQKENIIDESGMPKERFSAEFPKEGPSILRIQQVVRGDSAAYFCASSGQGIQYFGAGTRLSVL.

This rearrangement joins TRBV7-2 to TRBJ1-4, with 10 bases aligning to TRBD1. This CDR3 is 14 amino acids long. The V segment lost 6 bases and the J segment 5 bases; nucleotides outside the gene matches: 3. Germline-derived CDR1 and CDR2 are SGHTA and FQGNSA. CDR3 sequence: CASSWDRGNEKLFF. CDR3 nucleotide sequence: TGTGCCAGCAGTTGGGACAGGGGCAATGAAAAACTGTTTTTT.

This clone has a handful of counts. The chain joins TRBV7-9 to TRBJ2-7; 9 nucleotides match TRBD2. The germline V gene encodes CDR1 SEHNR and CDR2 FQNEAQ (reference sequence). The CDR3 has 15 amino acids. Trimming removed 3 bases from V and 5 bases from J; junction bases left unmatched: 8. Here the CDR3 reads CASSFLRVAGDEQYV. For the CDR3, the DNA is TGTGCCAGCAGCTTTTTGAGAGTAGCGGGAGACGAGCAGTACGTC.

This clone was found a few times. This chain joins TRBV11-2 and TRBJ2-4; 7 bases agree with TRBD2. Germline trimming cut 0 bases from V and 15 bases from J; bases unmatched to any gene: 11. This CDR3 contains 14 residues. In germline, CDR1 is SGHAT, CDR2 FQNNGV. Written as DNA, the CDR3 is TGTGCCAGCAGCTTAGACGAGACTAGCTTTACGTCGTACTTC. It yields the protein CASSLDETSFTSYF.

This clone has only a few counts. The rearrangement uses TRBV27 and TRBJ1-1, with 7 bases lining up with TRBD1. The germline V gene has CDR1 MNHEY and CDR2 SMNVEV (reference sequence). V lost 5 bases and J lost 5; bases outside the gene matches: 8. This CDR3 has 14 residues. The DNA of the CDR3 is TGTGCCAGCAGTCCCCGACAGGGATGGACTGAAGCTTTCTTT. Its protein is CASSPRQGWTEAFF.

In the case of this clone: This sample includes further DNA sequences coding for the same CDR3. The gene calls are TRBV28 and TRBJ1-2, with D maybe TRBD1 (5 bases). The germline V gene has CDR1 MDHEN and CDR2 SYDVKM. V gave up 5 bases and J gave up 6 bases, with 13 bases separating them. The CDR3 runs to 13 residues. CDR3 bases: TGTGCCAGCAGTCTCAGGGATCGGGATGGCTACACCTTC. Translation gives CASSLRDRDGYTF.

J is TRBJ2-7 and V is TRBV10-3, with TRBD1 matching 9 bases. CDR1 is ENHRY and CDR2 is SYGVKD in the germline V gene. The CDR3 totals 15 residues. Trimming at V came to 10 bases and at J to 1 base, leaving 11 bases not matched to a gene. The CDR3 DNA follows: TGTGCCACCGGAACAGGGGGCACAATGTCCTACGAGCAGTACTTC. Translated: CATGTGGTMSYEQYF.

This clone was seen only a few times. In DNA, the CDR3 is TGTGCCAGCAGCCGTGGACTAGCGGGAGGCCCAGATACGCAGTATTTT. As protein: CASSRGLAGGPDTQYF. This chain uses TRBV5-8 with TRBJ2-3, with 14 bases fitting TRBD2. The ends lost 4 bases at V and 4 bases at J; junction bases unmatched: 5. The CDR3 sequence is 16 residues long. CDR1 and CDR2 (germline): SGHTS, YDEGEE.

This clone was counted a few times. The CDR3 nucleotides are TGCAGCGTTGAAATGGCAGGGGGACAGCCCCAGCATTTT. Its translation: CSVEMAGGQPQHF. This chain joins TRBV29-1 and TRBJ1-5; 7 bases align to TRBD1. The CDR3 contains 13 residues. Germline V gene lookup returns CDR1 SQVTM and CDR2 ANQGSEA. Trimming cost V 2 bases and J 7 bases; bases outside gene matches: 5.

To note about this clone: Other DNA variants within this sample encode the same CDR3. The chain recombines TRBV30 with TRBJ1-1, with 10 bases lining up with TRBD1. CDR3 length: 13 amino acids. Germline-derived CDR1 and CDR2 are GTSNPN and SVGIG (reference sequence). V was clipped by 3 bases and J by 4 bases; unmatched bases: 2. CDR3 DNA sequence: TGTGCCTGGAGCGGACAGGGGGGCACTGAAGCTTTCTTT. It codes for CAWSGQGGTEAFF.

The chain links TRBV30 to TRBJ1-1; D gene uncertain. CDR3 length: 14 amino acids. V was clipped by 3 bases and J by 4 bases, with 15 bases between them. Germline CDR1 is GTSNPN and CDR2 is SVGIG (reference sequence). CDR3 residues: CAWRPGVRSTEAFF. The CDR3 nucleotides are TGTGCCTGGAGACCCGGGGTGAGGAGCACTGAAGCTTTCTTT. The full variable domain, in which reference TRBV30 and TRBJ1-1 provide the parts outside the CDR3, is SQTIHQWPATLVQPVGSPLSLECTVEGTSNPNLYWYRQAAGRGLQLLFYSVGIGQISSEVPQNLSASRPQDRQFILSSKKLLLSDSGFYLCAWRPGVRSTEAFFGQGTRLTVV.